One sample yielded the 13 T cell receptor beta chains listed below, sequenced in a study of T cells after yellow fever vaccination. TCRdb fed the 5' RACE reads into MiXCR, producing one record per CDR3 protein. The sample yields around 46,000 distinct CDR3 sequences, roughly 7.3% seen once. The sample was CD8+ T cells sorted from PBMCs, taken around 14 days after the first yellow fever vaccination. All receptors come from a man between 18 and 35 years old who received the YFV17D yellow fever vaccine.

This clonotype was recorded at least ten times. This chain uses TRBV29-1 with TRBJ2-3, with 8 bases identical to TRBD1. The CDR3 consists of 15 residues. The trim removed 3 bases at V and 14 bases at J, leaving 19 bases unmatched. The germline V gene has CDR1 SQVTM and CDR2 ANQGSEA. CDR3 in DNA: TGCAGCGTTGACCGGACAGGGTTGGGTACGGAGAAGTTGTATTTT. This sequence encodes CSVDRTGLGTEKLYF.

Ten or more counts support this clonotype. The V call is TRBV7-8, the J call TRBJ2-2; possibly TRBD2 for D (5 bases). The germline gives CDR1 SGHVS, CDR2 FQNEAQ. The V end lost 5 bases, the J end lost 7 bases, and 17 bases lay between the germline ends. The CDR3 totals 15 residues. CDR3 DNA sequence: TGTGCCAGCAGCCTTATTCTAGCTTTGCACGGGGAGCTGTTTTTT. Protein sequence: CASSLILALHGELFF.

Ten or more counts support this clonotype. This sequence joins TRBV27 and TRBJ2-2; no reliable D call. This CDR3 region has 14 residues. With 2 bases removed from V and 2 bases from J, the gap between germline ends came to 6 bases. Germline-derived CDR1 and CDR2 are MNHEY and SMNVEV (reference sequence). The CDR3 sequence is CASSLGLNTGELFF. DNA for the CDR3: TGTGCCAGCAGTTTAGGGCTAAACACCGGGGAGCTGTTTTTT.

The V call is TRBV6-2 or TRBV6-3, the J call TRBJ1-5; no definite D call. V was clipped by 4 bases and J by 3 bases, with 7 bases between them. This CDR3 has 13 residues. CDR1 MNHEY and CDR2 SVGEGT come from the germline V gene. CDR3 protein: CASSSRHNQPQHF. CDR3 coding DNA: TGTGCCAGCAGTTCCAGACACAATCAGCCCCAGCATTTT.

This clonotype was found a few times. The V and J genes are TRBV20-1 and TRBJ2-5; TRBD2 matches at 9 bases. Germline V gives CDR1 DFQATT, CDR2 SNEGSKA (reference sequence). The CDR3 spans 15 residues. Unmatched junction bases numbered 5, after V lost 0 bases and J lost 3 bases. CDR3 sequence reads: CSARDLASGEETQYF. The CDR3 coding sequence is TGCAGTGCTAGAGATCTGGCTAGCGGGGAAGAGACCCAGTACTTC.

This clonotype was recorded many times. The chain has TRBV12-3 or TRBV12-4 and TRBJ2-3, with D unclear. The V and J ends lost 3 bases and 6 bases respectively, with 7 bases between them. The CDR3 runs 12 residues. The CDR3 sequence: CASSFYSDTQYF. Written as DNA, the CDR3 is TGTGCCAGCAGTTTCTATTCCGATACGCAGTATTTT.

This clonotype showed up many times. The chain joins TRBV4-3 to TRBJ2-5, with TRBD2 identical over 12 bases. The J segment lost 5 bases and the V segment lost 4 bases, leaving 11 bases of the junction unmatched. Germline CDR1 reads LGHNA; CDR2 reads YSLEER. The length of the CDR3 is 17 residues. The CDR3 DNA reads TGCGCCAGCAGCCGGACACTACTAGCGGGGGGCCAGGAGACCCAGTACTTC. Translation gives CASSRTLLAGGQETQYF.

This clonotype was observed many times. The chain carries TRBV21-1 and TRBJ1-2; TRBD1 is the table's D call, not checked against the DNA. TRBV21-1 is given as a pseudogene. The CDR3 extends over 15 amino acids. The CDR3 spells CASSKVRGRNYGYTF. The CDR3 DNA is TGTGCCAGCAGCAAAGTCCGGGGGCGAAACTATGGCTACACCTTC.

The chain is built from TRBV5-6 and TRBJ2-1, with TRBD2 as a possible D gene (5 bases). The CDR3 loop spans 14 amino acids. Germline CDR1 is SGHDT and CDR2 is YYEEEE. V shed 8 bases and J shed 0 bases, with 12 bases lying between them. The CDR3 DNA is TGTGCCAGGAGCCCGGGAATCTCCTACAATGAGCAGTTCTTC. Amino acids: CARSPGISYNEQFF.

V and J are TRBV3-1 and TRBJ2-5; D perhaps matches TRBD1 (6 bases). The germline CDR1 and CDR2 sequences are LGHDT and YNNKEL (reference sequence). V was pared by 4 bases and J by 8 bases, with 26 bases between. The CDR3 is 17 amino acids. The CDR3 region has the DNA TGTGCCAGCAGCCCTACCCGCAGGGGCAGGGAGCGGAGAACCCAGTACTTC. Translated, it gives CASSPTRRGRERRTQYF.

This clonotype has just a few counts. The V gene is TRBV20-1, the J gene TRBJ1-3, with D possibly being TRBD1 (5 bases). This CDR3 has 13 residues. In germline, CDR1 is DFQATT, CDR2 SNEGSKA (reference sequence). Trimming took off 6 bases at V and 1 base at J, with 10 bases between the two ends. As DNA, the CDR3 is TGCAGTGCCATGGGGGATTCTGGAAACACCATATATTTT. Its protein is CSAMGDSGNTIYF.

The table lists this clonotype with many counts. The CDR3 nucleotides read TGTGCCAGCAGTTTTTCGTCCCTCTCTGAAGCTTTCTTT. It specifies CASSFSSLSEAFF. The chain carries TRBV12-3 or TRBV12-4 and TRBJ1-1; D remains unclear. There are 13 residues in the CDR3. V was clipped by 3 bases and J by 6 bases, with 11 bases between them.

This chain uses TRBV12-3 or TRBV12-4 with TRBJ2-7; either TRBD1 or TRBD2 may fit D (6 bases each). This CDR3 has 15 residues. With 6 bases removed from V and 6 bases from J, the gap between germline ends came to 21 bases. The CDR3 protein is CASSERSGWGAEQYF. CDR3 bases: TGTGCCAGCAGCGAAAGGTCGGGCTGGGGGGCCGAGCAGTACTTC.